The rows below give T cell receptor beta chains drawn from one sample of a study of immune characterization of retroperitoneal liposarcoma. Using its own MiXCR run on the PCR reads, TCRdb lists one record per CDR3 protein. Found here are 9,500 to 14,000 distinct CDR3 sequences, about a quarter of them singletons; the top ten hold 9.1%. The sequencing sample was made of tumor tissue. Receptors originate from a female donor with retroperitoneal liposarcoma. Each CDR3 is given with its conserved first and last residue. A D gene is named only where the DNA matches it firmly. Clone size is given for some rows only: seen once, a few or many times, or a class if the clone is expanded.

clone_size	cdr3_length	v_call	d_call	j_call	cdr3_nt	cdr3_aa
-	16	TRBV6-1	TRBD2	TRBJ2-1	TGTGCCAGCAGTGAAAGTAGGGGGACTAGCGGGGGGAGACGGTTCTTC	CASSESRGTSGGRRFF
few	17	TRBV6-8	-	TRBJ1-3	TGTGCCAGCAGTTACAGGGGCGTACAGGGATCGGGAAACACCATATATTTT	CASSYRGVQGSGNTIYF
few	15	TRBV6-1	-	TRBJ1-6	TGTGCCAGCAGTCCGACAGTTTCGGGAAATTCACCCCTCCACTTT	CASSPTVSGNSPLHF
-	10	TRBV29-1	-	TRBJ2-1	TGCAGCGTGTTCGGAAATGAGCAGTTCTTC	CSVFGNEQFF
few	16	TRBV24-1	TRBD2	TRBJ2-7	TGTGCCACCAGTGATCGAGGACTAGCGGGAGAGAATGAGCAGTACTTC	CATSDRGLAGENEQYF
medium-sized	15	TRBV10-2	-	TRBJ2-6	TGCGCCAGCACACCAGGGCTCTCTGGGGCCAACGTCCTGACTTTC	CASTPGLSGANVLTF
few	12	TRBV11-1	-	TRBJ2-1	TGTGCAACAGGGATCTCCTACAATGAGCAGTTCTTC	CATGISYNEQFF
few	16	TRBV12-3/TRBV12-4	-	TRBJ2-5	TGTGCCAGCAGCAAACAGACCGGGGCCGGGGCCTATGAGCAGTACTTC	CASSKQTGAGAYEQYF
-	15	TRBV6-6	-	TRBJ2-5	TGTGCCAGCACCTTAGCGGAAGCCGTTGAAGAGACCCAGTACTTC	CASTLAEAVEETQYF
-	16	TRBV6-1	-	TRBJ1-4	TGTGCCAGCAGTGAGGATGTAGGGCAGGGGAGCGAAAAACTGTTTTTT	CASSEDVGQGSEKLFF
medium-sized	15	TRBV7-2	TRBD2	TRBJ2-7	TGTGCCAGCAGCTTATCTAGCGGAGACCACAATGAGCAGTACTTC	CASSLSSGDHNEQYF
many	18	TRBV12-3/TRBV12-4	-	TRBJ2-1	TGTGCCAGCACCTTCCGGACCCGAGGGATTAGCTCCTACAATGAGCAGTTCTTC	CASTFRTRGISSYNEQFF
-	14	TRBV6-6	TRBD2	TRBJ2-7	TGTGCCAGCAACTTAGCGGGAGCTGGCGATGAGCAGTACTTC	CASNLAGAGDEQYF
-	18	TRBV6-6	TRBD2	TRBJ2-1	TGTGCCAGCAGTTACTCAATCGGGGAGGGGACTATTGTCTACGAGCAGTTCTTC	CASSYSIGEGTIVYEQFF
few	12	TRBV24-1	-	TRBJ2-7	TGTGCCACCAGTGATTCGCGGGACGAGCAGTACTTC	CATSDSRDEQYF
many	13	TRBV10-3	-	TRBJ2-4	TGTGCCATCCGAGCGTCCACGGACAATGAGCAGTACTTC	CAIRASTDNEQYF
-	14	TRBV6-1	TRBD1	TRBJ2-4	TGTGCCAGCAGAGAGGACAGGGGGGGGAGTGAGCAGTACTTC	CASREDRGGSEQYF
medium-sized	14	TRBV7-2	-	TRBJ2-1	TGTGCCAGCAGCTTTGGGCAGCCGGGGGAGACCCAGTTCTTC	CASSFGQPGETQFF
-	17	TRBV6-1	TRBD1	TRBJ1-6	TGTGCCAGCAGTTCCCGGACAGGGAGCTCCTATAATTCACCCCTCCACTTT	CASSSRTGSSYNSPLHF
few	14	TRBV6-1	-	TRBJ1-5	TGTGCCAGCACCAAGGCCGGACGCAATCAGCCCCAGCATTTT	CASTKAGRNQPQHF
-	14	TRBV7-3	-	TRBJ2-7	TGTGCCAGCAGCCTAGGACAGCTGGGGGGCGAGCAGTACTTC	CASSLGQLGGEQYF
many	14	TRBV6-1	-	TRBJ2-7	TGTGCCAGCGTCTCTGGACAGATGAACGACGAGCAGTACTTC	CASVSGQMNDEQYF
medium-sized	13	TRBV11-3	TRBD2	TRBJ2-7	TGTGCCAGCAGCGCCGGGATCGGGAGGGAGCAGTACTTC	CASSAGIGREQYF
-	15	TRBV24-1	TRBD1	TRBJ2-7	TGTGCCACCAGTGATGGGCAGGGGGTCTGGTACGAGCAGTACTTC	CATSDGQGVWYEQYF
many	13	TRBV6-1	-	TRBJ2-1	TGTGCCAGCAGTCAAAACTCCCGCTACGAGCAGTTCTTC	CASSQNSRYEQFF
many	16	TRBV11-2	TRBD1	TRBJ2-7	TGTGCCAGCAGCCCGTTATCGACAGGGGCCGCCTACGAGCAGTACTTC	CASSPLSTGAAYEQYF
many	13	TRBV11-2	-	TRBJ2-2	TGTGCCAGCAGCCTGTTGGGGATGCGGGAGCTGTTTTTT	CASSLLGMRELFF
few	12	TRBV6-1	TRBD2	TRBJ2-1	TGTGCCAGCAGTGAGACTAGCCTCAAGCAGTTCTTC	CASSETSLKQFF
many	18	TRBV7-8	TRBD2	TRBJ2-1	TGTGCCAGCAGCTTAGTCCTAGCGGGGGGTTATATCTACAATGAGCAGTTCTTC	CASSLVLAGGYIYNEQFF
medium-sized	15	TRBV7-8	-	TRBJ2-1	TGTGCCAGCAGACCTTATCAGGGACCCTCCTACGAGCAGTTCTTC	CASRPYQGPSYEQFF
many	15	TRBV6-1	TRBD1	TRBJ2-3	TGTGCCAGCAGTGAAGGGACAGGGGGCGCTTATACGCAGTATTTT	CASSEGTGGAYTQYF
many	15	TRBV11-1	TRBD1	TRBJ2-1	TGTGCCAGCAGTTTTGGGACAGCCCTTCTCCTTAGGCAGTTCTTC	CASSFGTALLLRQFF
many	14	TRBV6-1	-	TRBJ2-2	TGTGCCAGCAGAGATAGAGGTGGGACCGGGGAGCTGTTTTTT	CASRDRGGTGELFF
few	11	TRBV11-2	-	TRBJ1-2	TGTGCCAGCAGCCTAAATGAAGGGTACACCTTC	CASSLNEGYTF
many	15	TRBV11-3	TRBD2	TRBJ2-1	TGTGCCAGCAGCCCTATAGCGGGATCTTACAATGAGCAGTTCTTC	CASSPIAGSYNEQFF
-	15	TRBV6-1	TRBD2	TRBJ2-1	TGTGCCAGCAGTGACCCGGGGGGGGGTTACTACGAGCAGTTCTTC	CASSDPGGGYYEQFF
-	16	TRBV7-6	TRBD1	TRBJ2-1	TGTGCCAGCAGCTTAGTTTCCGGACAGGGTCCCTACGAGCAGTTCTTC	CASSLVSGQGPYEQFF
many	15	TRBV6-1	TRBD2	TRBJ2-2	TGTGCCAGCAGCTTAGCGGGAGTAGGAACCGGGGAGCTGTTTTTT	CASSLAGVGTGELFF
many	14	TRBV6-1	-	TRBJ2-7	TGTGCCAGTTGGAGGGGAAGGACTAATTACGAGCAGTACTTC	CASWRGRTNYEQYF
few	14	TRBV12-3/TRBV12-4	TRBD1	TRBJ2-1	TGTGCCAGCAGTCTCCCGGACAGGCTAGAGACCCAGTTCTTC	CASSLPDRLETQFF
-	13	TRBV7-3	TRBD1	TRBJ2-7	TGTGCCAGCAGCAGGGGGCGTAATTCCGAGCAGTACTTC	CASSRGRNSEQYF
-	12	TRBV7-1	-	TRBJ2-4	TGTGCCAGCAGCTCGCACCTGGCGGAGCAGTACTTC	CASSSHLAEQYF
-	17	TRBV4-2	TRBD2	TRBJ2-1	TGTGCCAGCAGCCAAGATGGACTAGCGGGAGCTCGATACGAGCAGTTCTTC	CASSQDGLAGARYEQFF
many	13	TRBV6-1	TRBD1	TRBJ2-5	TGTGCCAGCAGCACAGGGGCTGGGGGGACCCAGTACTTC	CASSTGAGGTQYF
medium-sized	13	TRBV10-3	TRBD2	TRBJ2-3	TGTGCCACCAAAGGACTAGCGACAGATACGCAGTATTTT	CATKGLATDTQYF
once	15	TRBV7-2	TRBD2	TRBJ2-7	TGTGCCAGCAGCTCCGGCGGGGGGTCAGGGAATGAGCAGTACTTC	CASSSGGGSGNEQYF
medium-sized	13	TRBV6-6	-	TRBJ2-1	TGTGCCAGCAGTTACGACACTCTCGAGACCCAGTTCTTC	CASSYDTLETQFF
many	16	TRBV6-1	-	TRBJ2-7	TGTGCCAGCGTGGGGAGTGGGGTCAGGATGAAAAATGAGCAGTACTTC	CASVGSGVRMKNEQYF
-	15	TRBV6-1	TRBD1	TRBJ1-4	TGTGCCAGCAGTGGACAGGGAGGCATTAATGAAAAACTGTTTTTT	CASSGQGGINEKLFF
-	16	TRBV6-1	-	TRBJ1-2	TGTGCCAGCACCAGAGGTGAAGGACTCTCCCGAAGTGGCTACACCTTC	CASTRGEGLSRSGYTF
-	15	TRBV6-6	TRBD2	TRBJ2-1	TGTGCCAGCAGTGAGACTAGCGGGAGTTACAATGAGCAGTTCTTC	CASSETSGSYNEQFF
medium-sized	15	TRBV7-2	-	TRBJ2-1	TGTGCCAGCAGCGGCGAGCTGGGTGTGGGAGAGACCCAGTTCTTC	CASSGELGVGETQFF
-	15	TRBV6-1	TRBD2	TRBJ2-1	TGTGCCAGCAGTCCTCGGACTAGTAACTACAATGAGCAGTTCTTC	CASSPRTSNYNEQFF
-	14	TRBV12-3/TRBV12-4	TRBD1	TRBJ2-7	TGTGCCAGCAGCGGCGAGGGACAGACCTACGAGCAGTACTTC	CASSGEGQTYEQYF
-	15	TRBV5-6	TRBD1	TRBJ2-3	TGTGCCAGCAGCCAAGGGACAGCTAGCACAGATACGCAGTATTTT	CASSQGTASTDTQYF